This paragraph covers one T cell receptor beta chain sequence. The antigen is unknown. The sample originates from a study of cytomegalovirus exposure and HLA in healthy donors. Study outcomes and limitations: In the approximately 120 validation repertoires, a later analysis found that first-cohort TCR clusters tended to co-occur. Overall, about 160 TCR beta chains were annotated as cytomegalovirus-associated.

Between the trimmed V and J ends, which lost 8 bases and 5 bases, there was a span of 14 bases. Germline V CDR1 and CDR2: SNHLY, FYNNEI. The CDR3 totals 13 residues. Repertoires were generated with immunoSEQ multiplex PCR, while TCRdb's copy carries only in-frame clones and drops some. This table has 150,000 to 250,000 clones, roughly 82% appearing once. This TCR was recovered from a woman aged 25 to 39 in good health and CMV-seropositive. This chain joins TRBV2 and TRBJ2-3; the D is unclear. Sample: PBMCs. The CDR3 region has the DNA TGTGCCAGCGGCCGGCGGATCGAAGATACGCAGTATTTT. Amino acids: CASGRRIEDTQYF.